This entry lists 22 T cell receptor beta chains sequenced from one sample in a study of early T cells in non-severe SARS-CoV-2 infection. Via MiXCR, TCRdb re-called the 5' RACE reads, giving one row per CDR3 protein. The repertoire holds about 70,000 distinct CDR3 sequences, with roughly 4.6% as singletons. Sequencing used whole blood, obtained at baseline. These receptors originate from an adult who was a healthcare worker with PCR-confirmed SARS-CoV-2 infection or an uninfected control (not recorded which). The donor label of this sample is uncertain.

The chain joins TRBV7-9 to TRBJ2-7; 7 bases agree with TRBD1. The CDR3 length is 17 residues. J gave up 1 base and V 4 bases, and 13 bases lay outside the gene matches. Germline V gene sequence: CDR1 SEHNR, CDR2 FQNEAQ (reference sequence). The CDR3 protein is CASSSARRGPTSYEQYF. The DNA of the CDR3 is TGTGCCAGCAGCTCCGCGAGAAGGGGGCCTACTTCCTACGAGCAGTACTTC.

This clonotype was recorded at least ten times. The chain is built from TRBV3-1 and TRBJ1-5; D remains ambiguous. CDR3 size: 15 residues. The germline V gene has CDR1 LGHDT and CDR2 YNNKEL (reference sequence). Deletions cut 0 bases from V and 7 bases from J, with 13 bases between. As DNA, the CDR3 is TGTGCCAGCAGCCAAGAGCTTCGGGGAGCCCAGCCCCAGCATTTT. Translation gives CASSQELRGAQPQHF.

This clonotype was observed many times. The J gene is TRBJ2-7, the V gene TRBV10-3; 7 nucleotides agree with TRBD1. There are 14 residues in the CDR3. V trimming: 0 bases; J trimming: 3 bases; junction bases outside the gene matches: 2. Germline CDR1 reads ENHRY; CDR2 reads SYGVKD. As DNA, the CDR3 is TGTGCCATCAGTGAGTCAGGGGGCAGCTACGAGCAGTACTTC. Its translation is CAISESGGSYEQYF.

The sample holds many counts of this clonotype. The J gene is TRBJ1-1, the V gene TRBV29-1, with TRBD1 identical over 8 bases. Germline V lookup: CDR1 SQVTM, CDR2 ANQGSEA. V shed 7 bases and J 4 bases; nucleotides not matched to a gene: 11. CDR3 length: 14 amino acids. CDR3 bases: TGCAGCGCACGACAGGGGAATAGGGTCACTGAAGCTTTCTTT. It specifies CSARQGNRVTEAFF.

This clonotype has ten or more counts. The chain links TRBV20-1 to TRBJ2-1; no reliable D call. This CDR3 region has 13 residues. In germline, CDR1 is DFQATT, CDR2 SNEGSKA (reference sequence). Between the trimmed V and J ends, which lost 3 bases and 5 bases, there was a span of 11 bases. The DNA of the CDR3 is TGCAGTGCTAGGAAATTAGGCCACAATGAGCAGTTCTTC. Protein product: CSARKLGHNEQFF.

In its sample, this clonotype was seen many times. The chain is built from TRBV12-3 or TRBV12-4 and TRBJ1-1, with no clear D. The CDR3 contains 13 residues. V was clipped by 5 bases and J by 8 bases, with 15 bases between them. CDR3: CASSPALRTEAFF. Here the CDR3 DNA reads TGTGCCAGCAGTCCCGCTCTTCGCACGGAAGCTTTCTTT.

This clonotype was seen many times. The CDR3 sequence is CASSQDMGGGYTEAFF. As DNA, the CDR3 is TGCGCCAGCAGCCAAGATATGGGGGGAGGATACACTGAAGCTTTCTTT. The V call is TRBV4-3, the J call TRBJ1-1; tentatively, D is TRBD1 (5 bases). Germline V gene data show CDR1 as LGHNA and CDR2 as YSLEER. Between the trimmed V and J ends, which lost 0 bases and 3 bases, there was a span of 14 bases. The CDR3 has 16 residues.

The J gene is TRBJ1-1, the V gene TRBV7-9; D gene ambiguous. V lost 2 bases and J 3 bases, leaving 10 bases between the germline ends. The CDR3 is 14 residues long. The germline V gene has CDR1 SEHNR and CDR2 FQNEAQ (reference sequence). The CDR3 nucleotides are TGTGCCAGCAGCTTATTCGTGTCCGACACTGAAGCTTTCTTT. It specifies CASSLFVSDTEAFF.

This clonotype was picked up many times. The chain links TRBV15 to TRBJ2-1; no reliable D call. The V and J ends lost 0 bases and 6 bases respectively, with 12 bases between them. CDR1 LNHNV and CDR2 YYDKDF come from the germline V gene (reference sequence). The CDR3 is made up of 15 amino acids. DNA of the CDR3: TGTGCCACCAGCAGAGAAGGGCAGCTCCTCAATGAGCAGTTCTTC. Translation: CATSREGQLLNEQFF.

The chain carries TRBV28 and TRBJ2-2; D assignment may be TRBD1 or TRBD2 (5 bases each). The CDR3 length is 16 residues. The germline V gene encodes CDR1 MDHEN and CDR2 SYDVKM. With 6 bases removed from V and 2 bases from J, the gap between germline ends came to 16 bases. In nucleotides, the CDR3 is TGTGCCAGCAGGTCGGCTTCGAGGGGTAACACCGGGGAGCTGTTTTTT. This translates into CASRSASRGNTGELFF. The variable domain in full, with the rest retrieved from reference TRBV28 and TRBJ2-2, is DVKVTQSSRYLVKRTGEKVFLECVQDMDHENMFWYRQDPGLGLRLIYFSYDVKMKEKGDIPEGYSVSREKKERFSLILESASTNQTSMYLCASRSASRGNTGELFFGEGSRLTVL.

In its sample, this clonotype was seen a few times. For the CDR3, the DNA is TGTGCCAGCAGTTATTACCCCGGCCTCGCGTTCTTC. Translating it yields CASSYYPGLAFF. This chain joins TRBV6-5 and TRBJ2-1; D remains ambiguous. V lost 3 bases, J lost 15 bases, and 15 bases lay in between. Germline lookup yields CDR1 MNHEY and CDR2 SVGAGI. CDR3 length equals 12 residues.

Details on this clonotype: A single base separates this from a much larger clone, so it may be a read error. V is TRBV11-3 and J is TRBJ2-7; 12 positions agree with TRBD1. This CDR3 is 15 amino acids long. Germline V gives CDR1 SGHNT, CDR2 YENEEA. CDR3 DNA: TGTGCCGGCAGCCCAGGGACAGGGGGCGTGGACGAGCAGTACTTC. Translating it yields CAGSPGTGGVDEQYF.

The table lists this clonotype with many counts. The chain combines TRBV29-1 with TRBJ2-7, with D perhaps TRBD1 (6 bases). Germline CDR1 reads SQVTM; CDR2 reads ANQGSEA. The CDR3 length is 16 residues. V was cut by 4 bases and J by 0 bases, with 19 bases left in between. For the CDR3, the DNA is TGCAGCGTTGTAGCGACAGGAGACGCGGGCTCCTACGAGCAGTACTTC. Translation gives CSVVATGDAGSYEQYF.

This clonotype has at least ten counts. The chain has TRBV7-9 and TRBJ1-1; tentatively, D is TRBD1 (5 bases). From germline, CDR1 is SEHNR and CDR2 FQNEAQ (reference sequence). The CDR3 totals 11 residues. V was pared by 7 bases and J by 6 bases, with 9 bases between. The CDR3 sequence: CASTGGAEAFF. The CDR3 DNA reads TGTGCCAGCACCGGGGGGGCTGAAGCTTTCTTT.

This clonotype has a count of ten or more. The V call is TRBV11-2, the J call TRBJ1-1; D unclear. Germline CDR1 and CDR2: SGHAT and FQNNGV. This CDR3 contains 14 residues. Trimming pared 5 bases from V and 1 base from J, leaving 11 bases between. The CDR3 bases are TGTGCCAGCAGCCTCCTGCGGGCGAACACTGAAGCTTTCTTT. Translated: CASSLLRANTEAFF.

Many counts were recorded for this clonotype. V gene TRBV3-1 combines with J gene TRBJ1-2; D is unclear. The germline V and J ends were trimmed by 3 bases and 4 bases, with 9 bases remaining between them. The CDR3 runs 13 residues. CDR1 is LGHDT, CDR2 YNNKEL, per germline (reference sequence). CDR3 amino acids: CASSQGTAYGYTF. DNA of the CDR3: TGTGCCAGCAGCCAGGGCACGGCCTATGGCTACACCTTC.

Only a few counts were recorded for this clonotype. This rearrangement joins TRBV6-1 to TRBJ1-1; 7 positions agree with TRBD1. V shed 2 bases, J shed 4 bases, and the junction held 13 bases outside the gene matches. The CDR3 runs to 17 residues. Per germline, CDR1 MNHNS and CDR2 SASEGT. The DNA for the CDR3 is TGTGCCAGCAGTGAAAGGGGAGGCAGGGGGGCGCGCACTGAAGCTTTCTTT. This sequence encodes CASSERGGRGARTEAFF.

This clonotype was detected ten times or more. This rearrangement joins TRBV7-6 to TRBJ2-7; 7 bases are shared with TRBD1. Germline lookup yields CDR1 SGHVS and CDR2 FNYEAQ. The CDR3 runs 13 residues. Unmatched junction bases numbered 9, after V lost 5 bases and J lost 8 bases. CDR3 nucleotides: TGTGCCAGCAGCAGGGACAGCAGAGTGAAGCAGTACTTC. Protein sequence: CASSRDSRVKQYF.

The table lists this clonotype with many counts. This CDR3 is CASSLYPYQETQYF. The CDR3 DNA is TGTGCCAGCAGCCTATACCCGTACCAAGAGACCCAGTACTTC. V gene TRBV11-2 combines with J gene TRBJ2-5, with D uncertain. CDR1 SGHAT and CDR2 FQNNGV come from the germline V gene. V gave up 5 bases and J gave up 0 bases, with 10 bases separating them. There are 14 residues in the CDR3.

DNA of the CDR3: TGTGCCAGCAGCGTAGATAAGGTTAACTATGGCTACACCTTC. Encoded protein: CASSVDKVNYGYTF. The rearrangement joins TRBV9 to TRBJ1-2; no definite D call. Germline-derived CDR1 and CDR2 are SGDLS and YYNGEE. The CDR3 contains 14 residues. V was cut by 0 bases and J by 1 base, with 7 bases left in between.

At least ten counts were recorded for this clonotype. The chain couples TRBV27 to TRBJ1-1; D gene unclear. CDR1 and CDR2 from the germline V gene are MNHEY and SMNVEV (reference sequence). The CDR3 covers 14 residues. Trimming shortened V by 1 base and J by 3 bases, and 9 bases separated the two germline ends. CDR3 nucleotide sequence: TGTGCCAGCAGTTTATTTGGGGTAGACACTGAAGCTTTCTTT. This translates into CASSLFGVDTEAFF.

The table lists this clonotype with many counts. The chain uses TRBV7-9 and TRBJ2-7; TRBD2 agrees at 11 bases. The germline gives CDR1 SEHNR, CDR2 FQNEAQ (reference sequence). The CDR3 length is 15 residues. Trimming removed 2 bases from V and 12 bases from J; junction bases left unmatched: 12. CDR3 loop: CASSLNGLAGFGLYF. The CDR3 DNA follows: TGTGCCAGCAGCTTAAATGGACTAGCGGGTTTCGGGCTGTACTTC.